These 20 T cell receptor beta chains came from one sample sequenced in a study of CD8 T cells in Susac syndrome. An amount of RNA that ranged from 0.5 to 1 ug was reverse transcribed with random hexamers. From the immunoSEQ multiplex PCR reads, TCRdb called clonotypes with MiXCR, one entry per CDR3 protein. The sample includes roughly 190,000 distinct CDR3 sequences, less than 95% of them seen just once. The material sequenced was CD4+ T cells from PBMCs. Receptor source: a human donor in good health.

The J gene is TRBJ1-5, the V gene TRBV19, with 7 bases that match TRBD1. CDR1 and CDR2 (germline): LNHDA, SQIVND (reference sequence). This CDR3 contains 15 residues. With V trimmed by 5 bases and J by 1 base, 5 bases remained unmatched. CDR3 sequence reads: CASSSRGSSNQPQHF. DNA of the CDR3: TGTGCCAGTAGTTCCAGGGGGTCGAGCAATCAGCCCCAGCATTTT.

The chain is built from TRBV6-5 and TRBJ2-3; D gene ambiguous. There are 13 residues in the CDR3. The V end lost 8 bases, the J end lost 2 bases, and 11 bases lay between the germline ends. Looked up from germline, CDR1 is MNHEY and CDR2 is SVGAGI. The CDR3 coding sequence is TGTGCCAGCTCTACGCAGCACACAGATACGCAGTATTTT. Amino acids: CASSTQHTDTQYF.

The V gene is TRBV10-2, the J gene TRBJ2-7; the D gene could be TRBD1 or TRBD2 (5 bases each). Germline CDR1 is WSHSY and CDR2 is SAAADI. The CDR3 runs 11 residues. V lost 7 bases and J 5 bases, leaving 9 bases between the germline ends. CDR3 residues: CASNMGHEQYF. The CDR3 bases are TGCGCCAGCAATATGGGACACGAGCAGTACTTC.

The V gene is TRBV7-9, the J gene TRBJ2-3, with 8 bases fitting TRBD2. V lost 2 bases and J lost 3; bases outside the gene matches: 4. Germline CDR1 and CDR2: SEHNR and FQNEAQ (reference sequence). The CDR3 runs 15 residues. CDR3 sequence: CASSLYLAGTDTQYF. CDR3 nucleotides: TGTGCCAGCAGCTTATACCTAGCGGGTACAGATACGCAGTATTTT.

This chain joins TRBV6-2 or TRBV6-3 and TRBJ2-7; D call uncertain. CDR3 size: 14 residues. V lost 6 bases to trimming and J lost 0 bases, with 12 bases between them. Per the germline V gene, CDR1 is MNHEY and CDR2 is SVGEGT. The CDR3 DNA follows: TGTGCCAGCAGCGAGACCCCCAGCTCCTACGAGCAGTACTTC. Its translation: CASSETPSSYEQYF.

The CDR3 here is CARDKTGGESYEQYF. The DNA of the CDR3 is TGTGCCAGAGACAAAACAGGGGGCGAATCCTACGAGCAGTACTTC. The chain carries TRBV30 and TRBJ2-7; TRBD1 matches 9 bases. The CDR3 is 15 amino acids. V trimming: 8 bases; J trimming: 1 base; junction bases outside the gene matches: 12. CDR1 and CDR2 (germline): GTSNPN, SVGIG (reference sequence).

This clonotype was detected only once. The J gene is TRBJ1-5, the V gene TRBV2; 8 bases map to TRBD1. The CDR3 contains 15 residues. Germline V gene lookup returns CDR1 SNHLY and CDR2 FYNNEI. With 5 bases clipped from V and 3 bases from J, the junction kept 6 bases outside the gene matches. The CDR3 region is CASSWDRSPNQPQHF. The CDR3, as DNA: TGTGCCAGCAGTTGGGACAGGAGCCCCAATCAGCCCCAGCATTTT.

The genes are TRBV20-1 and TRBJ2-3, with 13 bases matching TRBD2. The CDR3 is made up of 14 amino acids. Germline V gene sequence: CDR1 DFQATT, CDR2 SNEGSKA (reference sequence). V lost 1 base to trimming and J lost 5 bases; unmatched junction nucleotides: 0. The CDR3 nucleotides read TGCAGTGCTAGAGGACTAGCGGGAGGAGATACGCAGTATTTT. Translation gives CSARGLAGGDTQYF.

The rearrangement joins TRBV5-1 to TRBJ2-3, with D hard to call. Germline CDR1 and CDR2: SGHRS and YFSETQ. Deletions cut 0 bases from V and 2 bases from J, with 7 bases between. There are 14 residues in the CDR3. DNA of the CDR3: TGCGCCAGCAGCTTGGAAACAGCCACAGATACGCAGTATTTT. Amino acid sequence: CASSLETATDTQYF.

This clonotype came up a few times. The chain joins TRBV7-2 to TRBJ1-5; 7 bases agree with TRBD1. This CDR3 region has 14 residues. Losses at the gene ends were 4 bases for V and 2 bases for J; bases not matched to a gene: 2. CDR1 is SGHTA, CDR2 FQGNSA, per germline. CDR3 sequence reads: CASSSDRGNQPQHF. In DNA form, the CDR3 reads TGTGCCAGCAGCTCCGACAGGGGCAATCAGCCCCAGCATTTT.

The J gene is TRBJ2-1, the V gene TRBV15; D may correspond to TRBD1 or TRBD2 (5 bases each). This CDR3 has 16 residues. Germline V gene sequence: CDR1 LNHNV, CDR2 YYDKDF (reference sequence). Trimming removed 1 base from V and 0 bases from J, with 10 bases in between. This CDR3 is CATSRVLGDSYNEQFF. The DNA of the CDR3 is TGTGCCACCAGCAGAGTTTTGGGGGACTCCTACAATGAGCAGTTCTTC.

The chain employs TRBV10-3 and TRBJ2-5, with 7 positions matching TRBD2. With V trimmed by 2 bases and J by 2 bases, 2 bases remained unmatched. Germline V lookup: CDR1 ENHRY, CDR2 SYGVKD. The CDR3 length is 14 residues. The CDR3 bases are TGTGCCATCAGTGAGCGGACTAGACAAGAGACCCAGTACTTC. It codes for CAISERTRQETQYF.

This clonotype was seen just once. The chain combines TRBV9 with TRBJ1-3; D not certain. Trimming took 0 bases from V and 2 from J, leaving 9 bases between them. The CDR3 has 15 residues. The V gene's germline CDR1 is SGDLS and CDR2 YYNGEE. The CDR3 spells CASSVEGGAGNTIYF. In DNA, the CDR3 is TGTGCCAGCAGCGTAGAGGGCGGAGCTGGAAACACCATATATTTT. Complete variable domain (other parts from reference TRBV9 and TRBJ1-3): DSGVTQTPKHLITATGQRVTLRCSPRSGDLSVYWYQQSLDQGLQFLIQYYNGEERAKGNILERFSAQQFPDLHSELNLSSLELGDSALYFCASSVEGGAGNTIYFGEGSWLTVV.

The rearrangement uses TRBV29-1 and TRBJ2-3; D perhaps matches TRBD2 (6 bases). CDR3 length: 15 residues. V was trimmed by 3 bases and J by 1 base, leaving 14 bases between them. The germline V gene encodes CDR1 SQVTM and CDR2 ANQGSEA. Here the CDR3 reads CSVDTWERGTDTQYF. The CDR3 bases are TGCAGCGTTGATACGTGGGAGCGGGGCACAGATACGCAGTATTTT.

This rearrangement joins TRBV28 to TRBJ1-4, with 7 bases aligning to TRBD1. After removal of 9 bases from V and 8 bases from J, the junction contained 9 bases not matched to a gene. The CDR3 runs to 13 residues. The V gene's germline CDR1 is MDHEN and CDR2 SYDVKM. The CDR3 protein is CASGDRATEKLFF. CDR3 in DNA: TGTGCCAGTGGGGACAGAGCTACGGAAAAACTGTTTTTT.

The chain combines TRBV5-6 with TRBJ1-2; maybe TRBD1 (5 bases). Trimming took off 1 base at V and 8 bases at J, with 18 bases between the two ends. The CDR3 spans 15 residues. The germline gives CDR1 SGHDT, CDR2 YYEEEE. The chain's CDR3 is CASSLLPGLLAGYTF. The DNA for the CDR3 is TGTGCCAGCAGCTTGTTACCGGGACTCCTCGCGGGCTACACCTTC.

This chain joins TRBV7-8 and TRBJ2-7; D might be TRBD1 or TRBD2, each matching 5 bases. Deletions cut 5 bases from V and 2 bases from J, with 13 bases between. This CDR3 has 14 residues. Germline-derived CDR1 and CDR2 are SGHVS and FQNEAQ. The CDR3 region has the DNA TGTGCCAGCAGCGTAGACTTGGGGGCCTACGAGCAGTACTTC. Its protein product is CASSVDLGAYEQYF.

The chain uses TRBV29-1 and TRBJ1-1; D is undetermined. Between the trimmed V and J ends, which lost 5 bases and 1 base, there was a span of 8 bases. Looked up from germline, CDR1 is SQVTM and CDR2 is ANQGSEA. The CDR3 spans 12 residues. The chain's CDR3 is CSVRVSNTEAFF. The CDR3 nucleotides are TGCAGCGTTAGGGTTTCGAACACTGAAGCTTTCTTT.

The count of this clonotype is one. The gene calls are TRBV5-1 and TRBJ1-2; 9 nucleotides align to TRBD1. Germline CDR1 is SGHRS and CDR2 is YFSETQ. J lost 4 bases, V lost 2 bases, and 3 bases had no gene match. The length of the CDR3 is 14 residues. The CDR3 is CASSFGTGPYGYTF. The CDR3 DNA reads TGCGCCAGCAGCTTCGGGACAGGGCCCTATGGCTACACCTTC.

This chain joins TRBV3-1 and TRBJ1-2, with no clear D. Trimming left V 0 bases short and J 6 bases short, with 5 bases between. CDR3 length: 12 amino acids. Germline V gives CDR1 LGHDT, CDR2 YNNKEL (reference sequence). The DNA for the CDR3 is TGTGCCAGCAGCCAAGACTCCCATGGCTACACCTTC. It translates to CASSQDSHGYTF.